This TCR beta chain was identified during a study of blood T cell repertoires in COVID-19. In the source study's methods: Quantification of nucleated cells was approximated via reference gene primer amplification. Sequenced by immunoSEQ multiplex PCR; TCRdb stores in-frame clones only, minus some. The V and J calls and clone size are taken from that table; D and trimming were inferred from the DNA. The table has 200,000 to 300,000 clones, 70% to 90% seen once; the top ten hold 3.3%. J lost 2 bases, V lost 5 bases, and 15 bases had no gene match. CDR1 is LNHDA and CDR2 is SQIVND in the germline V gene (reference sequence). The CDR3 contains 18 residues.

Specimen: PBMCs or T cells enriched from blood (not recorded which). The rearrangement links TRBV19 to TRBJ2-7; TRBD2 agrees at 10 bases. The TCR comes from a woman aged 35 to 49 with acute COVID-19. CDR3 sequence: CASSAQSRRAGGTYEQYF. CDR3 DNA: TGTGCCAGTAGTGCCCAATCCCGTCGAGCGGGAGGGACCTACGAGCAGTACTTC.